This T cell receptor beta chain was identified during a study of blood T cell repertoires in COVID-19. The CDR3 sequence is 14 residues long. Germline assignment: CDR1 MGHDK and CDR2 SYGVNS. Unmatched junction bases numbered 1, after V lost 2 bases and J lost 1 base. The protocol was immunoSEQ multiplex PCR, while the TCRdb copy is restricted to in-frame clones and leaves out a portion. The data contain approximately 200,000 clones, roughly 88% of them singletons. Sequencing input: peripheral blood. The chain is built from TRBV25-1 and TRBJ2-7; 8 nucleotides align to TRBD1. This receptor was identified in a man between 18 and 35 years old with active or convalescent COVID-19. CDR3 loop: CASSEDRGSYEQYF. DNA for the CDR3: TGTGCCAGCAGTGAAGACAGGGGATCCTACGAGCAGTACTTC.